A single sample is the source of the 15 T cell receptor beta chains below, sequenced in a study of response to subunit inactivated influenza vaccine. Via MiXCR, TCRdb re-called the RT-PCR reads, giving one row per CDR3 protein. Seen here are over 800,000 distinct CDR3 sequences, around 20% observed once, and the top ten hold around 9.6%. This sample comprised PBMCs from blood, obtained approximately 5 days after vaccination. These receptors were taken from a man aged 45-65 years who received an inactivated influenza vaccine.

This chain connects TRBV12-3 or TRBV12-4 to TRBJ1-1; D perhaps matches TRBD1 (5 bases). Trimming pared 5 bases from V and 2 bases from J, leaving 12 bases between. The CDR3 contains 14 residues. The CDR3 region has the DNA TGTGCCAGCAGTAAGGGGTTGCCTAACACTGAAGCTTTCTTT. Translation: CASSKGLPNTEAFF.

V is TRBV6-1 and J is TRBJ2-2; no definite D call. The CDR3 has 14 residues. Trimming cost V 6 bases and J 5 bases, with 13 bases left between them. Per germline, CDR1 MNHNS and CDR2 SASEGT. The CDR3 here is CASSSSVWTGELFF. The DNA for the CDR3 is TGTGCCAGCAGCTCATCTGTATGGACCGGGGAGCTGTTTTTT.

In this sample, this clonotype turned up many times. V gene TRBV28 combines with J gene TRBJ2-3; D perhaps matches TRBD2 (6 bases). The germline V gene encodes CDR1 MDHEN and CDR2 SYDVKM. The CDR3 contains 16 residues. Trimming took off 4 bases at V and 8 bases at J, with 22 bases between the two ends. The CDR3 DNA follows: TGTGCCAGCAGTTCCCCGGAGGGCCGGATCCCCATTACGCAGTATTTT. Its protein product is CASSSPEGRIPITQYF.

This clonotype was observed a few times. The V call is TRBV20-1, the J call TRBJ2-6; D is unclear. Germline V gives CDR1 DFQATT, CDR2 SNEGSKA (reference sequence). This CDR3 spans 15 amino acids. Trimming left V 3 bases short and J 2 bases short, with 11 bases between. Here the CDR3 reads CSASPTSTGANVLTF. CDR3 DNA sequence: TGCAGTGCTAGTCCAACCTCGACTGGGGCCAACGTCCTGACTTTC.

The chain carries TRBV5-1 and TRBJ2-1; TRBD1 matches at 9 bases. Germline V gene data show CDR1 as SGHRS and CDR2 as YFSETQ. The CDR3 loop spans 15 amino acids. Unmatched junction bases numbered 8, after V lost 4 bases and J lost 6 bases. CDR3: CASSAGTGWINEQFF. The DNA for the CDR3 is TGCGCCAGCAGCGCCGGGACAGGGTGGATCAATGAGCAGTTCTTC.

In this sample, this clonotype turned up a few times. The rearrangement joins TRBV27 to TRBJ2-7, with a possible D match to TRBD2 (5 bases). CDR3 length equals 15 residues. Deletions cut 10 bases from V and 1 base from J, with 20 bases between. Germline V gene lookup returns CDR1 MNHEY and CDR2 SMNVEV (reference sequence). CDR3 region: CATRAFGERSYEQYF. In nucleotides, the CDR3 is TGTGCCACTCGGGCTTTTGGGGAGCGATCCTACGAGCAGTACTTC.

This clonotype has more than one count but fewer than ten. The CDR3 nucleotides read TGCAGTGCTGCCACTAGCGGGAGAGGGGGTAGCACAGATACGCAGTATTTT. It is translated as CSAATSGRGGSTDTQYF. The chain couples TRBV20-1 to TRBJ2-3, with TRBD2 matching over 11 bases. Unmatched junction bases numbered 10, after V lost 5 bases and J lost 0 bases. Germline-derived CDR1 and CDR2 are DFQATT and SNEGSKA (reference sequence). There are 17 residues in the CDR3.

This clonotype came up a few times. The chain carries TRBV6-2 or TRBV6-3 and TRBJ2-3, with D perhaps being TRBD1 or TRBD2 (5 bases each). The V gene's germline CDR1 is MNHEY and CDR2 SVGEGT. V was cut by 1 base and J by 2 bases, with 13 bases left in between. This CDR3 is 16 amino acids long. CDR3 bases: TGTGCCAGCAGTTACTTTGTCCGGGACCACACAGATACGCAGTATTTT. It translates to CASSYFVRDHTDTQYF.

The chain combines TRBV7-9 with TRBJ2-7; D not resolved. Trimming shortened V by 4 bases and J by 7 bases, and 14 bases separated the two germline ends. This CDR3 has 13 residues. Per germline, CDR1 SEHNR and CDR2 FQNEAQ (reference sequence). In nucleotides, the CDR3 is TGTGCCAGCAGCTCGAGGCTTCGTAAGGAGCAGTACTTC. Translating it yields CASSSRLRKEQYF.

This sequence joins TRBV6-1 and TRBJ1-5; weak D call: TRBD1 (5 bases). Trimming took off 3 bases at V and 4 bases at J, with 13 bases between the two ends. Germline V gene data show CDR1 as MNHNS and CDR2 as SASEGT. This CDR3 spans 15 amino acids. This CDR3 is CASSDVGGGNQPQHF. The CDR3 DNA follows: TGTGCCAGCAGTGACGTCGGTGGGGGGAATCAGCCCCAGCATTTT.

The rearrangement uses TRBV24-1 and TRBJ1-5; weak D call: TRBD1 (5 bases). The CDR3 sequence is 16 residues long. CDR1 and CDR2 from the germline V gene are KGHDR and SFDVKD. V lost 4 bases to trimming and J lost 0 bases, with 12 bases between them. In nucleotides, the CDR3 is TGTGCCACCAGTGACCGGACAACAGCTAGCAATCAGCCCCAGCATTTT. Protein: CATSDRTTASNQPQHF.

This clonotype was seen a handful of times. V usage is TRBV4-1 and J usage is TRBJ2-7; TRBD1 matches at 9 bases. The ends lost 4 bases at V and 1 base at J; junction bases unmatched: 14. Germline values: CDR1 MGHRA, CDR2 YSYEKL. This CDR3 is 18 amino acids long. CDR3 sequence: CASSPRPSQGASSYEQYF. The CDR3 nucleotides read TGCGCCAGCAGCCCACGTCCCTCACAGGGGGCGTCTTCCTACGAGCAGTACTTC.

V gene TRBV9 combines with J gene TRBJ2-3; 8 nucleotides match TRBD1. The germline gives CDR1 SGDLS, CDR2 YYNGEE. Trimming removed 3 bases from V and 1 base from J; junction bases left unmatched: 7. This CDR3 contains 16 residues. CDR3 amino acids: CASSGWTGKGTDTQYF. DNA for the CDR3: TGTGCCAGCAGCGGGTGGACAGGGAAGGGCACAGATACGCAGTATTTT.

This chain uses TRBV4-3 with TRBJ1-1; tentative D call: TRBD1 (6 bases). V lost 2 bases and J lost 0, with 7 bases in between. This CDR3 is 14 amino acids long. Looked up from germline, CDR1 is LGHNA and CDR2 is YSLEER. The CDR3 protein is CASSQHRVNTEAFF. In DNA form, the CDR3 reads TGCGCCAGCAGCCAACACAGGGTGAACACTGAAGCTTTCTTT.

The rearrangement uses TRBV30 and TRBJ2-5; 7 nucleotides line up with TRBD2. CDR3 length equals 12 residues. With 0 bases clipped from V and 5 bases from J, the junction kept 0 bases outside the gene matches. Germline values: CDR1 GTSNPN, CDR2 SVGIG (reference sequence). CDR3 protein: CAWSVLAETQYF. CDR3 nucleotides: TGTGCCTGGAGTGTACTAGCGGAGACCCAGTACTTC. Full variable domain (rest looked up from reference TRBV30 and TRBJ2-5): SQTIHQWPATLVQPVGSPLSLECTVEGTSNPNLYWYRQAAGRGLQLLFYSVGIGQISSEVPQNLSASRPQDRQFILSSKKLLLSDSGFYLCAWSVLAETQYFGPGTRLLVL.